This passage covers 21 T cell receptor beta chains from one sample sequenced in a study of beta chain features in type 1 diabetes. The whole isolated RNA underwent reverse transcription, so sequencing captured expressed TCRB transcripts. Assay: immunoSEQ multiplex PCR; the TCRdb copy retains only in-frame clones and omits some. Here the sample spans roughly 450,000 clones, more than 9.5% being singletons. The sequenced sample was naive CD4+ T cells from blood. Receptors originate from a woman younger than 35 in good health.

In this sample, this clone turned up a few times. The chain carries TRBV14 and TRBJ2-3, with TRBD2 as a possible D gene (5 bases). Germline lookup yields CDR1 SGHDN and CDR2 FVKESK. Trimming left V 0 bases short and J 2 bases short, with 12 bases between. This CDR3 has 16 residues. DNA of the CDR3: TGTGCCAGCAGCCAAGATTGGGGAGTCACCACAGATACGCAGTATTTT. This sequence encodes CASSQDWGVTTDTQYF.

The J gene is TRBJ2-7, the V gene TRBV7-2; TRBD1 matches 7 bases. The V and J ends lost 2 bases and 3 bases, in that order; junction bases with no gene match: 4. This CDR3 spans 14 amino acids. Germline V gene lookup returns CDR1 SGHTA and CDR2 FQGNSA. The CDR3 nucleotides are TGTGCCAGCAGCTTAACTAGGGACAGCTACGAGCAGTACTTC. This codes for CASSLTRDSYEQYF.

This clone was seen a few times. The chain carries TRBV4-3 and TRBJ2-6; D gene ambiguous. Germline V gene lookup returns CDR1 LGHNA and CDR2 YSLEER. The CDR3 extends over 15 amino acids. Trimming took off 4 bases at V and 7 bases at J, with 14 bases between the two ends. The CDR3 bases are TGCGCCAGCAGCCCCCATCCTCTGCTTGCCAACGTCCTGACTTTC. Its translation is CASSPHPLLANVLTF.

With respect to this clone: Other DNA sequences within the sample encode an identical CDR3. This chain connects TRBV7-2 to TRBJ2-2; D is undetermined. Trimming took 2 bases from V and 8 from J, leaving 3 bases between them. The CDR3 loop spans 11 amino acids. Germline V gene sequence: CDR1 SGHTA, CDR2 FQGNSA. The CDR3: CASSLTGELFF. The CDR3 DNA reads TGTGCCAGCAGCTTAACGGGGGAGCTGTTTTTT.

This clone was found a few times. The chain links TRBV7-3 to TRBJ2-3; D is possibly TRBD2 (6 bases). Trimming cost V 5 bases and J 0 bases, with 12 bases left between them. The germline CDR1 and CDR2 sequences are SGHTA and FQGTGA. This CDR3 has 15 amino acids. CDR3 sequence: CASSPWGTSTDTQYF. The CDR3 coding sequence is TGTGCCAGCAGCCCTTGGGGGACTAGCACAGATACGCAGTATTTT.

A few counts support this clone. The J gene is TRBJ2-7, the V gene TRBV29-1; no firm D call. This CDR3 spans 12 amino acids. With 4 bases removed from V and 3 bases from J, the gap between germline ends came to 10 bases. Germline CDR1 is SQVTM and CDR2 is ANQGSEA. Here the CDR3 reads CSVGVRFYEQYF. The CDR3 bases are TGCAGCGTTGGGGTCCGGTTCTACGAGCAGTACTTC.

This clone was seen a few times. This rearrangement joins TRBV5-1 to TRBJ2-3; D unclear. There are 12 residues in the CDR3. Per the germline V gene, CDR1 is SGHRS and CDR2 is YFSETQ. The V end was cut by 3 bases, the J end by 4 bases, with 6 bases between. In nucleotides, the CDR3 is TGCGCCAGCAGCTCGGGCGCAGATACGCAGTATTTT. Its protein product is CASSSGADTQYF.

The sample holds a few counts of this clone. V is TRBV30 and J is TRBJ2-1; tentatively, D is TRBD1 (6 bases). The germline gives CDR1 GTSNPN, CDR2 SVGIG (reference sequence). The CDR3 spans 13 residues. Trimming removed 2 bases at V and 10 bases at J, with 15 bases between. CDR3 amino acids: CAWSPSGVREQFF. CDR3 coding DNA: TGTGCCTGGAGTCCCTCAGGGGTCAGAGAGCAGTTCTTC.

The chain combines TRBV4-1 with TRBJ1-3; D not resolved. This CDR3 is 11 amino acids long. From germline, CDR1 is MGHRA and CDR2 YSYEKL. V lost 4 bases and J 6 bases, leaving 4 bases between the germline ends. The CDR3 region has the DNA TGCGCCAGCAGCCGGGTAAACACCATATATTTT. Its protein product is CASSRVNTIYF.

The gene calls are TRBV2 and TRBJ2-1; D remains ambiguous. CDR3 length: 13 amino acids. Trimming cost V 6 bases and J 7 bases, with 13 bases left between them. Germline V lookup: CDR1 SNHLY, CDR2 FYNNEI. CDR3 in DNA: TGTGCCAGCAGAGTAGTTGAGACGAATGAGCAGTTCTTC. As protein: CASRVVETNEQFF. Supplemented by reference TRBV2 and TRBJ2-1, the full variable domain reads EPEVTQTPSHQVTQMGQEVILRCVPISNHLYFYWYRQILGQKVEFLVSFYNNEISEKSEIFDDQFSVERPDGSNFTLKIRSTKLEDSAMYFCASRVVETNEQFFGPGTRLTVL.

This clone was seen only a few times. The rearrangement links TRBV4-2 to TRBJ2-5; no firm D call. Germline CDR1 is LGHNA and CDR2 is YNFKEQ. The CDR3 sequence is 15 residues long. V lost 0 bases and J 0 bases, leaving 8 bases between the germline ends. CDR3 region: CASSQDEDYQETQYF. The CDR3 DNA sequence: TGTGCCAGCAGCCAAGATGAGGATTACCAAGAGACCCAGTACTTC.

The genes are TRBV5-1 and TRBJ2-3; no firm D call. Trimming cost V 4 bases and J 4 bases, with 13 bases left between them. Germline V gene data show CDR1 as SGHRS and CDR2 as YFSETQ. The CDR3 loop spans 14 amino acids. DNA for the CDR3: TGCGCCAGCAGCCTTGGCCCGCCTGCAGATACGCAGTATTTT. Translated, it gives CASSLGPPADTQYF.

The chain links TRBV7-2 to TRBJ1-1; TRBD1 might be the D (5 bases). The germline CDR1 and CDR2 sequences are SGHTA and FQGNSA. Trimming took 3 bases from V and 2 from J, leaving 13 bases between them. The CDR3 has 15 residues. The CDR3 sequence is CASSFQPGPNTEAFF. In nucleotides, the CDR3 is TGTGCCAGCAGCTTTCAGCCAGGGCCTAACACTGAAGCTTTCTTT.

This clone was counted only a few times. This sequence joins TRBV4-1 and TRBJ2-1, with D uncertain. The CDR3 contains 12 residues. V was cut by 3 bases and J by 6 bases, with 6 bases left in between. Germline V gene sequence: CDR1 MGHRA, CDR2 YSYEKL. The CDR3 DNA follows: TGCGCCAGCAGCCAGGAAGTCAATGAGCAGTTCTTC. This gives the protein CASSQEVNEQFF.

V is TRBV7-3 and J is TRBJ2-7; TRBD2 aligns across 7 bases. Germline values: CDR1 SGHTA, CDR2 FQGTGA. J lost 9 bases, V lost 2 bases, and 13 bases had no gene match. This CDR3 region has 15 residues. The CDR3 protein is CASSLGVAASGRQYF. CDR3 nucleotide sequence: TGTGCCAGCAGCTTAGGGGTTGCGGCTAGCGGCAGGCAGTACTTC.

The V and J genes are TRBV7-3 and TRBJ2-1, with D possibly matching TRBD2 (5 bases). The CDR3 has 13 amino acids. In germline, CDR1 is SGHTA, CDR2 FQGTGA. V lost 5 bases, J lost 4 bases, and 9 bases lay in between. The CDR3 nucleotides read TGTGCCAGCAGCGAAACTAGTTACAATGAGCAGTTCTTC. Amino acids: CASSETSYNEQFF.

The V and J genes are TRBV18 and TRBJ2-7; D gene uncertain. Germline values: CDR1 KGHSH, CDR2 LQKENI. The V end lost 6 bases, the J end lost 0 bases, and 15 bases lay between the germline ends. The CDR3 is made up of 15 amino acids. The CDR3 here is CASSQTTDSSYEQYF. CDR3 bases: TGTGCCAGCTCCCAAACGACGGATAGCTCCTACGAGCAGTACTTC.

This rearrangement joins TRBV6-6 to TRBJ2-5; 9 bases fit TRBD1. The V gene's germline CDR1 is MNHNY and CDR2 SVGAGI (reference sequence). The CDR3 has 14 residues. V lost 6 bases and J lost 7; bases outside the gene matches: 9. This CDR3 is CASRNPGQGRTQYF. In DNA form, the CDR3 reads TGTGCCAGCAGAAACCCGGGACAGGGACGGACCCAGTACTTC.

The rearrangement links TRBV28 to TRBJ1-6, with D hard to call. This CDR3 has 14 residues. The germline gives CDR1 MDHEN, CDR2 SYDVKM. V lost 2 bases and J 7 bases, leaving 9 bases between the germline ends. The CDR3 DNA reads as TGTGCCAGCAGTTTAGGGCATACCAATTCACCCCTCCACTTT. Protein product: CASSLGHTNSPLHF.

The chain recombines TRBV6-6 with TRBJ2-3; D possibly uses TRBD1 or TRBD2 (5 bases each). Germline loops: CDR1 MNHNY, CDR2 SVGAGI (reference sequence). The CDR3 has 14 amino acids. Between the trimmed V and J ends, which lost 6 bases and 5 bases, there was a span of 15 bases. CDR3 region: CASRTGARGDTQYF. The DNA for the CDR3 is TGTGCCAGCAGAACCGGGGCCCGCGGAGATACGCAGTATTTT.

The sample holds a few counts of this clone. The genes are TRBV4-3 and TRBJ2-3; D gene unclear. Deletions cut 1 base from V and 4 bases from J, with 12 bases between. Per germline, CDR1 LGHNA and CDR2 YSLEER. The CDR3 contains 15 residues. The CDR3 sequence: CASSQAVFRPDTQYF. CDR3 DNA: TGCGCCAGCAGCCAAGCGGTCTTTCGGCCAGATACGCAGTATTTT.